These T cell receptor beta chains were read from a single sample in a study of STAT3 mutations in large granular lymphocyte leukemia. Generated by immunoSEQ multiplex PCR, the TCRdb table keeps only in-frame clones and is missing some. This table has more than 7,000 clones, approximately 88% appearing once. Sequenced material: peripheral blood mononuclear cells. These receptors came from a man older than 75 with T-cell large granular lymphocyte leukemia. Some clones in this sample may be carry-over from other donors' samples. CDR3s include the opening cysteine and the closing phenylalanine or tryptophan. The order of the fields is clone size, J gene, V gene, D gene, CDR3 protein, CDR3 DNA. The D gene is left open where the match is weak. Clone size appears in some rows only: once, few, many, or a class for an expanded clone.

.,TRBJ1-5,TRBV7-8,TRBD1,CASSLDYRGRSNQPQHF,TGTGCCAGCAGCTTAGACTACAGGGGGCGCAGCAATCAGCCCCAGCATTTT
.,TRBJ2-2,TRBV19,.,CASSIDSLTGELFF,TGTGCCAGTAGTATCGACAGCCTGACCGGGGAGCTGTTTTTT
.,TRBJ2-1,TRBV18,.,CASSHGGGGISVNEQFF,TGTGCCAGCTCACACGGAGGTGGGGGTATCAGCGTCAATGAGCAGTTCTTC
.,TRBJ2-7,TRBV27,.,CASSPGQSYEQYF,TGTGCCAGCAGTCCCGGACAGTCCTACGAGCAGTACTTC
.,TRBJ1-2,TRBV18,.,CASSPSVSGTDDGYTF,TGTGCCAGCTCACCATCAGTGTCAGGCACGGATGATGGCTACACCTTC
.,TRBJ2-1,TRBV10-3,.,CATKTQTGGFF,TGTGCCACCAAGACCCAGACTGGGGGGTTCTTC
few,TRBJ2-2,TRBV5-3,TRBD2,CARRGGKGFTGELFF,TGTGCCAGAAGGGGAGGGAAGGGCTTCACCGGGGAGCTGTTTTTT
few,TRBJ2-1,TRBV7-3,.,CASSFGLHSYNEQFF,TGTGCCAGCAGCTTCGGACTGCACTCCTACAATGAGCAGTTCTTC
.,TRBJ1-5,TRBV30,TRBD1,CAWSVDRAGNQPQHF,TGTGCCTGGAGTGTGGACAGGGCTGGCAATCAGCCCCAGCATTTT
.,TRBJ1-4,TRBV5-1,.,CASSQRTDPNEKLFF,TGCGCCAGCAGCCAACGGACAGATCCTAATGAAAAACTGTTTTTT
.,TRBJ1-4,TRBV5-1,.,CASRSVSDGGEKLFF,TGCGCCAGCAGATCCGTTTCGGACGGGGGTGAAAAACTGTTTTTT
.,TRBJ2-1,TRBV5-1,.,CASSIGGIYNEQFF,TGCGCCAGCAGTATCGGCGGGATATACAATGAGCAGTTCTTC
.,TRBJ1-3,TRBV5-4,TRBD1,CASSPGQISGNTIYF,TGTGCCAGCAGCCCGGGACAGATCTCTGGAAACACCATATATTTT
.,TRBJ2-1,TRBV6-5,TRBD1,CASKPQGQHNEQFF,TGTGCCAGCAAACCCCAGGGACAGCATAATGAGCAGTTCTTC
.,TRBJ1-2,TRBV11-2,TRBD1,CASSLMGQGNYGYTF,TGTGCCAGCAGCCTCATGGGACAGGGTAACTATGGCTACACCTTC
.,TRBJ2-1,TRBV7-2,.,CASSAFSYNEQFF,TGTGCCAGCAGCGCCTTTAGTTATAATGAGCAGTTCTTC
.,TRBJ2-7,TRBV11-2,TRBD1,CASSPAGTGPYEQYF,TGTGCCAGCAGCCCGGCCGGGACAGGCCCCTACGAGCAGTACTTC
.,TRBJ1-5,TRBV18,.,CASSPGQNNQPQHF,TGTGCCAGCTCACCAGGGCAGAACAATCAGCCCCAGCATTTT
few,TRBJ2-7,TRBV5-4,.,CASSLEYPAYEQYF,TGTGCCAGCAGCTTGGAGTACCCAGCCTACGAGCAGTACTTC
few,TRBJ1-2,TRBV18,TRBD1,CASSPRDRPNYGYTF,TGTGCCAGCTCACCGAGGGACAGACCTAACTATGGCTACACCTTC
few,TRBJ1-2,TRBV6-5,.,CASSYSRGVGYTF,TGTGCCAGCAGTTACTCACGTGGGGTCGGCTACACCTTC
.,TRBJ1-5,TRBV29-1,.,CSVRDSNQPQHF,TGCAGCGTTCGGGATAGCAATCAGCCCCAGCATTTT
.,TRBJ2-5,TRBV5-1,.,CASSFAGEETQYF,TGCGCCAGCAGCTTCGCAGGGGAAGAGACCCAGTACTTC
.,TRBJ2-1,TRBV7-2,TRBD2,CASSPGLAFNEQFF,TGTGCCAGCAGCCCGGGACTAGCCTTCAATGAGCAGTTCTTC
.,TRBJ2-5,TRBV19,TRBD1,CATGTVQETQYF,TGTGCCACCGGGACAGTGCAAGAGACCCAGTACTTC
.,TRBJ2-7,TRBV7-9,.,CASSSDGDEQYF,TGTGCCAGCAGCTCGGACGGAGACGAGCAGTACTTC
.,TRBJ1-2,TRBV18,.,CASSPPSRTDLGYTF,TGTGCCAGCTCACCACCGTCTAGGACAGACTTGGGCTACACCTTC
.,TRBJ2-2,TRBV4-3,.,CASSAHRASGELFF,TGCGCCAGCAGCGCGCACAGGGCTTCCGGGGAGCTGTTTTTT
.,TRBJ1-6,TRBV6-6,.,CASSLGGSSPLHF,TGTGCCAGCAGTTTGGGGGGCAGTTCACCCCTCCACTTT
.,TRBJ1-6,TRBV11-2,.,CASSLDSQARTLHF,TGTGCCAGCAGCTTAGATTCCCAAGCTAGAACCCTCCACTTT
.,TRBJ1-5,TRBV5-8,TRBD1,CASSLERLRGQVPQHF,TGTGCCAGCAGCTTGGAACGGCTCAGGGGACAGGTGCCCCAGCATTTT
.,TRBJ2-2,TRBV7-3,TRBD2,CASSLLARGSGELFF,TGTGCCAGCAGCCTACTAGCGAGGGGTTCCGGGGAGCTGTTTTTT
.,TRBJ1-5,TRBV5-6,.,CASSFGQGTEPQHF,TGTGCCAGCAGCTTTGGGCAGGGTACTGAGCCCCAGCATTTT
.,TRBJ1-4,TRBV5-4,.,CASRSNSATNEKLFF,TGTGCCAGCAGATCCAACAGTGCAACTAATGAAAAACTGTTTTTT
.,TRBJ1-5,TRBV10-3,TRBD1,CAISEGGSGNQPQHF,TGTGCCATCAGTGAAGGGGGCTCGGGCAATCAGCCCCAGCATTTT
.,TRBJ2-5,TRBV18,.,CASSPTLGETQYF,TGTGCCAGCTCACCTACGTTGGGTGAGACCCAGTACTTC
.,TRBJ1-1,TRBV6-1,.,CASNEKENTEAFF,TGTGCCAGCAATGAGAAGGAGAACACTGAAGCTTTCTTT
.,TRBJ2-1,TRBV10-3,TRBD2,CAISPEAGGPREQFF,TGTGCCATCTCCCCTGAAGCGGGGGGACCACGGGAGCAGTTCTTC
.,TRBJ2-3,TRBV5-1,TRBD2,CASSLSGAFQDTQYF,TGCGCCAGCAGCCTTAGCGGGGCGTTTCAAGATACGCAGTATTTT
.,TRBJ2-7,TRBV6-5,.,CASSYSGQGNYEQYF,TGTGCCAGCAGTTACTCTGGTCAGGGCAACTACGAGCAGTACTTC
.,TRBJ1-5,TRBV30,TRBD1,CACGTGGYPSNQPQHF,TGTGCCTGTGGGACAGGGGGCTACCCAAGCAATCAGCCCCAGCATTTT
.,TRBJ1-6,TRBV30,.,CAWSVWADNSPLHF,TGTGCCTGGAGTGTGTGGGCGGATAATTCACCCCTCCACTTT
.,TRBJ1-1,TRBV18,.,CASSPQGSNTEAFF,TGTGCCAGCTCACCACAGGGATCAAACACTGAAGCTTTCTTT
once,TRBJ1-4,TRBV5-6,.,CASSAVPGGIEKLFF,TGTGCCAGCAGCGCCGTCCCGGGGGGAATTGAAAAACTGTTTTTT
.,TRBJ1-1,TRBV6-6,.,CASSLHGGNTEAFF,TGTGCCAGCAGTCTCCATGGGGGGAACACTGAAGCTTTCTTT
.,TRBJ2-2,TRBV29-1,.,CSVVEGGNTGELFF,TGCAGCGTTGTGGAGGGCGGGAACACCGGGGAGCTGTTTTTT
.,TRBJ1-1,TRBV6-6,.,CASSYPPEEYTEAFF,TGTGCCAGCAGTTACCCGCCCGAAGAATACACTGAAGCTTTCTTT
.,TRBJ2-7,TRBV7-3,.,CASSLKGDTRYYEQYF,TGTGCCAGCAGCTTAAAGGGTGACACTCGATACTACGAGCAGTACTTC
.,TRBJ1-5,TRBV4-2,.,CASSQFQAQPQHF,TGTGCCAGCAGCCAATTTCAGGCCCAGCCCCAGCATTTT
.,TRBJ1-4,TRBV19,.,CASSIFGGREKLFF,TGTGCCAGTAGTATTTTTGGGGGTCGGGAAAAACTGTTTTTT
.,TRBJ2-1,TRBV5-1,TRBD2,CASSLVGLAGGPYNEQFF,TGCGCCAGCAGCTTGGTGGGACTAGCGGGGGGGCCCTACAATGAGCAGTTCTTC
.,TRBJ1-4,TRBV5-6,.,CASSLGFGDLNEKLFF,TGTGCCAGCAGCTTGGGGTTCGGGGATTTAAATGAAAAACTGTTTTTT
.,TRBJ1-2,TRBV18,TRBD1,CASSRDRGSRGSYGYTF,TGTGCCAGCTCAAGAGACAGGGGGAGTCGCGGAAGCTATGGCTACACCTTC
.,TRBJ1-2,TRBV4-3,.,CASSQDGGGSYGYTF,TGCGCCAGCAGCCAAGATGGCGGGGGTAGCTATGGCTACACCTTC
medium-sized,TRBJ2-5,TRBV4-3,TRBD2,CASSHDGGTRPGKAFQETQYF,TGCGCCAGCAGCCACGATGGGGGGACTAGGCCTGGAAAAGCCTTCCAAGAGACCCAGTACTTC
.,TRBJ1-3,TRBV7-9,.,CASSLGSGNTIYF,TGTGCCAGCAGCTTAGGCTCTGGAAACACCATATATTTT
.,TRBJ1-6,TRBV9,TRBD1,CASSSGDRDNSPLHF,TGTGCCAGCAGCTCCGGGGACAGGGATAATTCACCCCTCCACTTT
.,TRBJ1-3,TRBV5-6,.,CASSLRGNENTIYF,TGTGCCAGCAGCCTCAGGGGAAATGAAAACACCATATATTTT
.,TRBJ1-6,TRBV4-2,.,CASSPSGARDSPLHF,TGTGCCAGCAGCCCCTCAGGGGCTCGAGATTCACCCCTCCACTTT